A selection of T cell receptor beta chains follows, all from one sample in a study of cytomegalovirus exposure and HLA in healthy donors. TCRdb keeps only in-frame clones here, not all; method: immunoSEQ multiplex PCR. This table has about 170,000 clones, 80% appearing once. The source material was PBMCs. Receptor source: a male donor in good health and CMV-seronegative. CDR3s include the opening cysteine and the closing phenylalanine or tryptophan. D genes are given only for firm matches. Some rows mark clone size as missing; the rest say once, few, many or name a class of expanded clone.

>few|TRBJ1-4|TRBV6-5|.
TGTGCCAGCAGTGTGAACAGGGCGAATGAAAAACTGTTTTTT
CASSVNRANEKLFF
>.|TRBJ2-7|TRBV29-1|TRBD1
TGCAGCGTTGTGGTCAGGGGGTTGCGCGAGCAGTACTTC
CSVVVRGLREQYF
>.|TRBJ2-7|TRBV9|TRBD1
TGTGCCAGCAGCGTAGGGGCAGGGGGCGAGCAGTACTTC
CASSVGAGGEQYF
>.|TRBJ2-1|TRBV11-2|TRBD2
TGTGCCAGCAGCTTAGTCGGCGGGGGTTACAATGAGCAGTTCTTC
CASSLVGGGYNEQFF
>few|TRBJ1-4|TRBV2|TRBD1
TGTGCCAGCAGTATCTTGACAGGGGCTAATGAAAAACTGTTTTTT
CASSILTGANEKLFF
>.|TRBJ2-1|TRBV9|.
TGTGCCAGCAGCCCAGGCGCCTACAATGAGCAGTTCTTC
CASSPGAYNEQFF
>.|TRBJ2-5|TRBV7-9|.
TGTGCCAGCAGAGGTACAGGGCAGGTCGGTGAGCAGTACTTC
CASRGTGQVGEQYF
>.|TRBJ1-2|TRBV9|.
TGTGCCAGCAGCGAGGACGGTCAGGGTAGGAGTGGCTACACCTTC
CASSEDGQGRSGYTF
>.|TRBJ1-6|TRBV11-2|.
TGTGCCAGCAGCCGCTTAGACAGTTATTCACCCCTCCACTTT
CASSRLDSYSPLHF
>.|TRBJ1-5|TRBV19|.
TGTGCCAGTAGTTCCCGTGGGAGATTTGGCAATCAGCCCCAGCATTTT
CASSSRGRFGNQPQHF
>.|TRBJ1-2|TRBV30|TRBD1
TGTGCCTGGAGAGGACAGGGGGGTGGCTACACCTTC
CAWRGQGGGYTF
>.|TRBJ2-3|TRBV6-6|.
TGTGCCAGCAGTGCGACAGATACGCAGTATTTT
CASSATDTQYF
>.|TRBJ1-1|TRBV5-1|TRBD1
TGCGCCAGCAGCACCCAGGGGGCCAAGAACACTGAAGCTTTCTTT
CASSTQGAKNTEAFF
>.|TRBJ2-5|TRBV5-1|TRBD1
TGCGCCAGCAGCTTGGGACAGGGGCCTCAAGAGACCCAGTACTTC
CASSLGQGPQETQYF
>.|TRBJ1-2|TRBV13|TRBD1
TGTGCCAGCAGCTTCCGAGGACAGGGGGCGGACTATGGCTACACCTTC
CASSFRGQGADYGYTF
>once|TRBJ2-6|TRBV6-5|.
TGTGCCAGCAGTTACTTGGGGAGCTCTGGGGCCAACGTCCTGACTTTC
CASSYLGSSGANVLTF
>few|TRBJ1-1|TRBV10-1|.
TGCGCCAGCAGTGATGGGGGGATGAACACTGAAGCTTTCTTT
CASSDGGMNTEAFF
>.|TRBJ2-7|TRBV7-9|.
TGTGCCAGCACCCACTCGTCGGGGAAGCATAGCTACGAGCAGTACTTC
CASTHSSGKHSYEQYF
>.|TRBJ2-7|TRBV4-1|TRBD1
TGCGCCAGCAGCCAAGCGGGACAGGGGGCGGATGAGCAGTACTTC
CASSQAGQGADEQYF
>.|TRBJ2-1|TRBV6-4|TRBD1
TGTGCCAGCAGCCTAGACAGGGGGCGCGAGAATGAGCAGTTCTTC
CASSLDRGRENEQFF
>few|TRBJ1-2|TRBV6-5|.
TGTGCCAGCAGTTACTCTGCGCGGGACTATGGCTACACCTTC
CASSYSARDYGYTF
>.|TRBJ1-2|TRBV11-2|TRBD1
TGTGCCAGCAGCTTTACCGGGACAGGGGGCGGCTACACCTTC
CASSFTGTGGGYTF
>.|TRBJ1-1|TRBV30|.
TGTGCCTGGAAGGGCAGGGGGAACACTGAAGCTTTCTTT
CAWKGRGNTEAFF
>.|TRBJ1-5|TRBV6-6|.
TGTGCCAGCAGTGGCTCCCGGGACTACCAACCCCAGCATTTT
CASSGSRDYQPQHF
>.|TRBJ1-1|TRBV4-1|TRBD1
TGCGCCAGCAGCCTCGGGGCAGGGGGATTCACTGAAGCTTTCTTT
CASSLGAGGFTEAFF
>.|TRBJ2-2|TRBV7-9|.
TGTGCCAGCAGCCCAGTCACCGGGGAGCTGTTTTTT
CASSPVTGELFF
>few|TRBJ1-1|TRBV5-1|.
TGCGCCAGCAGCTTGGCTTTGGCCTGGAACACTGAAGCTTTCTTT
CASSLALAWNTEAFF
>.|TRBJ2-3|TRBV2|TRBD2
TGTGCCAGCAGCTACTCGGGGGGAGCGGGGGGGCTTTCAGATACGCAGTATTTT
CASSYSGGAGGLSDTQYF
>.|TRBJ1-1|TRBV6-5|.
TGTGCCAGTAGAGGCGGGGGGGGGACTGAAGCTTTCTTT
CASRGGGGTEAFF
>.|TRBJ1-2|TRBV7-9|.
TGTGCCAGCAGCATACCGGGACACATTAACTATGGCTACACCTTC
CASSIPGHINYGYTF
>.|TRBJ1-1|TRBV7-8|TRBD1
TGTGCCAGCAGCATATCCGGGACAGGGATTACTGAAGCTTTCTTT
CASSISGTGITEAFF
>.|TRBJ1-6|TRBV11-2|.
TGTGCCAGCAGCTTATTAATTCCCAATTCACCCCTCCACTTT
CASSLLIPNSPLHF
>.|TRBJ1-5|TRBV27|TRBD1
TGTGCCAGCAGGACAGGGATGGGCAATCAGCCCCAGCATTTT
CASRTGMGNQPQHF
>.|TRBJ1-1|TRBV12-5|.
TGTGCTAGTGGTTTGGTAATGAGGGGAGGCACTGAAGCTTTCTTT
CASGLVMRGGTEAFF
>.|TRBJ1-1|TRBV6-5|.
TGTGCCAGCAGATCGGGACTCCAGAGCGGGACTGAAGCTTTCTTT
CASRSGLQSGTEAFF
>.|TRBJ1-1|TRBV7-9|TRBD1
TGTGCCAGCAGCACCCCCCCCGGGACAGGGGGCACTGAAGCTTTCTTT
CASSTPPGTGGTEAFF
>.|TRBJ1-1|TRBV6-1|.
TGTGCCAGCAGTCCATTACGGGGGAACACTGAAGCTTTCTTT
CASSPLRGNTEAFF
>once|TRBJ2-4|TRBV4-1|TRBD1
TGCGCCAGCAGCCAAGGTCCTATAGCGGGACAGGGGCCCAAAAACATTCAGTACTTC
CASSQGPIAGQGPKNIQYF
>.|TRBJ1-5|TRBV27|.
TGTGCCAGCAGCCCAGTGGGCAGCAATCAGCCCCAGCATTTT
CASSPVGSNQPQHF
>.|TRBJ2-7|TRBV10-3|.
TGTGCCATCAGTGAGGGTCCCAGGGAAACTTCCTACGAGCAGTACTTC
CAISEGPRETSYEQYF
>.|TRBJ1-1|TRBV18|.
TGTGCCAGCTCACCGGGCTTGAACACTGAAGCTTTCTTT
CASSPGLNTEAFF
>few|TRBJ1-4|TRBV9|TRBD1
TGTGCCAGCAGCGGCGACAGGGGGTTAAATGAAAAACTGTTTTTT
CASSGDRGLNEKLFF
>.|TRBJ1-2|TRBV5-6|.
TGTGCCAGCAGCTTACGGGGGGTTAGTAACTATGGCTACACCTTC
CASSLRGVSNYGYTF
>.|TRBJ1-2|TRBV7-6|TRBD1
TGTGCCAGCAGCCGGGGGACAGCTAACTATGGCTACACCTTC
CASSRGTANYGYTF
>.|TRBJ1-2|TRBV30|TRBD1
TGTGCCTGGAGTGTAGCCAGGGGGATCGATGGCTACACCTTC
CAWSVARGIDGYTF
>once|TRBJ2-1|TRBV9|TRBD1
TGTGCCAGCAGCGTAGCACAGGGGTACAATGAGCAGTTCTTC
CASSVAQGYNEQFF
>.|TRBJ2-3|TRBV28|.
TGTGCCAGCAGTTCTCCTAACGGGGAAGCAGATACGCAGTATTTT
CASSSPNGEADTQYF
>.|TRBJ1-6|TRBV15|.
TGTGCCACCAGCAGAGATCGCGGGATCGATAATTCACCCCTCCACTTT
CATSRDRGIDNSPLHF
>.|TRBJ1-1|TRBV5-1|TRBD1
TGCGCCAGCAGCTTAACAGGGGCCACTGAAGCTTTCTTT
CASSLTGATEAFF